Following are 19 T cell receptor beta chains from one sample sequenced in a study of CD8 T cells in ankylosing spondylitis. Study-wide points: Ankylosing spondylitis blood seemed to carry a telltale TCR beta motif made of several highly homologous variants.

TCRdb used MiXCR to reprocess the 5' RACE reads, holding one entry per CDR3 protein. This sample has about 700,000 distinct CDR3 sequences; 15% to 20% occur once, and the top ten carry around 19%. No cognate antigen is known for these TCRs. What was sequenced was blood, either unsorted or a sorted T cell fraction (not recorded which). Receptors were obtained from a male donor with ankylosing spondylitis.

This clonotype was recorded many times. The chain combines TRBV15 with TRBJ2-3, with D tentatively TRBD1 (6 bases). Germline values: CDR1 LNHNV, CDR2 YYDKDF (reference sequence). The CDR3 consists of 15 residues. Trimming cost V 5 bases and J 2 bases, with 14 bases left between them. The CDR3 sequence is CATSRRDNPTDTQYF. CDR3 coding DNA: TGTGCCACCAGCCGCCGGGACAACCCCACAGATACGCAGTATTTT.

This clonotype was detected a few times. The CDR3 bases are TGTGCCACCAGTGATTGGGGACAGGCGAAGATTCCTAACTATGGCTACACCTTC. It encodes CATSDWGQAKIPNYGYTF. The chain recombines TRBV24-1 with TRBJ1-2; 8 nucleotides align to TRBD1. The CDR3 totals 18 residues. After removal of 2 bases from V and 0 bases from J, the junction contained 10 bases not matched to a gene. Germline assignment: CDR1 KGHDR and CDR2 SFDVKD.

The gene calls are TRBV12-3 or TRBV12-4 and TRBJ1-2, with no clear D. The CDR3 runs 15 residues. Trimming took 5 bases from V and 5 from J, leaving 18 bases between them. CDR3: CASSPTAIGGYGYTF. CDR3 in DNA: TGTGCCAGCAGTCCTACTGCGATCGGCGGGTATGGCTACACCTTC.

This chain links TRBV7-9 with TRBJ1-2, with D possibly TRBD1 on 5 matching bases. V was cut by 2 bases and J by 6 bases, with 13 bases left in between. The length of the CDR3 is 14 residues. Germline lookup yields CDR1 SEHNR and CDR2 FQNEAQ (reference sequence). CDR3 in amino acids: CASSLRADTDGYTF. The CDR3 coding sequence is TGTGCCAGCAGCTTAAGGGCGGACACCGATGGCTACACCTTC.

This clonotype was counted between two and nine times. The CDR3 loop is CASRSTSGSLGTQYF. In nucleotides, the CDR3 is TGTGCCAGCAGATCTACTAGCGGGAGCTTGGGGACCCAGTACTTC. This rearrangement joins TRBV12-3 or TRBV12-4 to TRBJ2-5; 11 bases align to TRBD2. CDR3 length equals 15 residues. With V trimmed by 6 bases and J by 7 bases, 10 bases remained unmatched.

The CDR3 nucleotides are TGTGCCAGCAGCGGGACATCGTTGTGGCGGGGGGCCAACGTCCTGACTTTC. It is translated as CASSGTSLWRGANVLTF. The V gene is TRBV27, the J gene TRBJ2-6, with a possible D match to TRBD1 (6 bases). Germline CDR1 MNHEY, CDR2 SMNVEV (reference sequence). The CDR3 covers 17 residues. V was trimmed by 6 bases and J by 4 bases, leaving 19 bases between them. The whole variable domain, remainder taken from reference TRBV27 and TRBJ2-6, is EAQVTQNPRYLITVTGKKLTVTCSQNMNHEYMSWYRQDPGLGLRQIYYSMNVEVTDKGDVPEGYKVSRKEKRNFPLILESPSPNQTSLYFCASSGTSLWRGANVLTFGAGSRLTVL.

The J gene is TRBJ2-3, the V gene TRBV29-1; D is possibly TRBD2 (5 bases). The CDR3 has 10 amino acids. Trimming left V 8 bases short and J 7 bases short, with 10 bases between. Germline CDR1 and CDR2: SQVTM and ANQGSEA. For the CDR3, the DNA is TGCAGCATCCCGGGGTATACGCAGTATTTT. It specifies CSIPGYTQYF.

In this sample, this clonotype turned up many times. V usage is TRBV12-3 or TRBV12-4 and J usage is TRBJ2-1; 12 bases line up with TRBD2. V shed 7 bases and J 6 bases; nucleotides not matched to a gene: 4. The CDR3 has 14 amino acids. CDR3 nucleotide sequence: TGTGCCAGCACCCCGGGACTAGCGGGCAATGAGCAGTTCTTC. Amino acids: CASTPGLAGNEQFF.

This clonotype was counted between two and nine times. The rearrangement uses TRBV28 and TRBJ1-1; D unresolved. V was clipped by 3 bases and J by 11 bases, with 10 bases between them. The CDR3 is 11 residues long. Germline-derived CDR1 and CDR2 are MDHEN and SYDVKM. The DNA of the CDR3 is TGTGCCAGCAGTTTGAGCGAACGTGCTTTCTTT. Its protein is CASSLSERAFF.

The rearrangement joins TRBV14 to TRBJ1-2; 8 positions match TRBD1. This CDR3 contains 14 residues. With V trimmed by 3 bases and J by 2 bases, 2 bases remained unmatched. CDR1 is SGHDN and CDR2 is FVKESK in the germline V gene. The CDR3 bases are TGTGCCAGCAGCCAGAGGACAGGGAACTATGGCTACACCTTC. This sequence encodes CASSQRTGNYGYTF.

The V and J genes are TRBV4-1 and TRBJ2-1; D possibly corresponds to TRBD1 (5 bases). This CDR3 contains 13 residues. The ends were cut back, 1 base at V and 6 bases at J, with 7 bases in the middle. Germline-derived CDR1 and CDR2 are MGHRA and YSYEKL. CDR3 in DNA: TGCGCCAGCAGCCAAGTCAGGGTCAATGAGCAGTTCTTC. Its translation: CASSQVRVNEQFF.

The chain employs TRBV6-2 or TRBV6-3 and TRBJ1-5; a possible D gene is TRBD1 (5 bases). V dropped 7 bases and J dropped 0 bases, with 10 bases sitting between them. In germline, CDR1 is MNHEY, CDR2 SVGEGT. This CDR3 region has 14 residues. The CDR3 here is CASNRDGSNQPQHF. In DNA, the CDR3 is TGTGCCAGCAACCGGGACGGTAGCAATCAGCCCCAGCATTTT.

This chain's CDR3 is CASSQGRGLRATYNEQFF. CDR3 in DNA: TGTGCCAGCAGCCAAGGCCGAGGACTGCGCGCGACCTACAATGAGCAGTTCTTC. The chain uses TRBV11-2 and TRBJ2-1, with D maybe TRBD2 (5 bases). Germline values: CDR1 SGHAT, CDR2 FQNNGV. Trimming shortened V by 5 bases and J by 2 bases, and 22 bases separated the two germline ends. The CDR3 extends over 18 amino acids.

The table lists this clonotype with a few counts. The chain has TRBV7-3 and TRBJ1-1; D is undetermined. This CDR3 region has 14 residues. Germline V lookup: CDR1 SGHTA, CDR2 FQGTGA. With 1 base removed from V and 4 bases from J, the gap between germline ends came to 10 bases. DNA of the CDR3: TGTGCCAGCAGCTTAAGCTACGGGGTCACTGAAGCTTTCTTT. It translates to CASSLSYGVTEAFF.

This clonotype was seen only a few times. This chain connects TRBV3-1 to TRBJ1-2, with 7 bases that match TRBD1. This CDR3 has 13 residues. Germline CDR1 and CDR2: LGHDT and YNNKEL (reference sequence). Trimming took 2 bases from V and 8 from J; bases not matched to a gene: 5. CDR3 in amino acids: CASSQRQGQGYTF. As DNA, the CDR3 is TGTGCCAGCAGCCAACGACAGGGACAAGGCTACACCTTC.

The chain couples TRBV5-1 to TRBJ2-7; D is perhaps TRBD1 (5 bases). V was pared by 8 bases and J by 5 bases, with 17 bases between. The CDR3 length is 13 residues. The germline CDR1 and CDR2 sequences are SGHRS and YFSETQ. The CDR3 loop reads CASRTPQGDEQYF. In nucleotides, the CDR3 is TGCGCCAGTCGTACTCCCCAGGGTGACGAGCAGTACTTC.

Only one count was recorded for this clonotype. This sequence joins TRBV6-1 and TRBJ1-1, with TRBD1 as a possible D gene (5 bases). The CDR3 runs 14 residues. In germline, CDR1 is MNHNS, CDR2 SASEGT. The ends were cut back, 7 bases at V and 6 bases at J, with 18 bases in the middle. The CDR3 protein is CASTSKGRVAEAFF. The DNA of the CDR3 is TGTGCCAGCACCTCCAAGGGCAGGGTTGCTGAAGCTTTCTTT.

The CDR3 spells CASSFELAVYEQYF. The CDR3 nucleotides are TGTGCCAGCAGCTTTGAACTAGCGGTTTACGAGCAGTACTTC. The V gene is TRBV7-2, the J gene TRBJ2-7, with TRBD2 matching over 8 bases. Germline lookup yields CDR1 SGHTA and CDR2 FQGNSA. The CDR3 length is 14 residues. J was trimmed by 4 bases and V by 3 bases; bases with no gene match: 5. The entire variable domain, with the rest obtained from reference TRBV7-2 and TRBJ2-7, is as follows: GAGVSQSPSNKVTEKGKDVELRCDPISGHTALYWYRQSLGQGLEFLIYFQGNSAPDKSGLPSDRFSAERTGGSVSTLTIQRTQQEDSAVYLCASSFELAVYEQYFGPGTRLTVT.

This clonotype was counted at least ten times. The V and J genes are TRBV20-1 and TRBJ2-7, with D possibly TRBD2 on 5 matching bases. The CDR3 totals 12 residues. Trimming left V 2 bases short and J 0 bases short, with 5 bases between. Per the germline V gene, CDR1 is DFQATT and CDR2 is SNEGSKA (reference sequence). The CDR3, as DNA: TGCAGTGCTAGAACTAGCTCCTACGAGCAGTACTTC. Translated: CSARTSSYEQYF.